Following are 14 T cell receptor beta chains from one sample sequenced in a study of a mutant IDH1 vaccine in newly diagnosed glioma. Their antigen targets remain unknown. The time point: week 35, safety follow-up. Doses consisted of 300 ug of mutant IDH1 20-mer peptide each, paired with topical imiquimod. Sequencing was performed with immunoSEQ multiplex PCR; in TCRdb, only in-frame clones are kept and a portion is missing. Among 35,000 to 50,000 clones listed, about 92% were seen once. The input for sequencing was PBMCs, taken from a glioma patient whose treatment included an IDH1 peptide vaccine. These receptors all stem from a man aged 50 to 60 with glioma.

This chain links TRBV7-2 with TRBJ1-2; the match to TRBD1 covers 8 bases. The V gene's germline CDR1 is SGHTA and CDR2 FQGNSA. The CDR3 is 14 amino acids. After removal of 1 base from V and 8 bases from J, the junction contained 6 bases not matched to a gene. CDR3 nucleotides: TGTGCCAGCAGCTTAGGGGACAGGTTGGGAGGCTACACCTTC. It yields the protein CASSLGDRLGGYTF. Together with reference TRBV7-2 and TRBJ1-2, the CDR3 gives the full variable domain: GAGVSQSPSNKVTEKGKDVELRCDPISGHTALYWYRQSLGQGLEFLIYFQGNSAPDKSGLPSDRFSAERTGGSVSTLTIQRTQQEDSAVYLCASSLGDRLGGYTFGSGTRLTVV.

This sequence joins TRBV2 and TRBJ2-1; 9 bases map to TRBD1. This CDR3 has 14 amino acids. Germline V gives CDR1 SNHLY, CDR2 FYNNEI. The J segment lost 7 bases and the V segment lost 6 bases, leaving 7 bases of the junction unmatched. The CDR3 nucleotides read TGTGCCAGCAGCCGGACAGGGGTAAGGAATGAGCAGTTCTTC. It codes for CASSRTGVRNEQFF.

The chain has TRBV7-2 and TRBJ2-2; D is uncertain. V lost 5 bases to trimming and J lost 0 bases, with 10 bases between them. The V gene's germline CDR1 is SGHTA and CDR2 FQGNSA. The CDR3 consists of 15 residues. CDR3: CASSPLGTNTGELFF. CDR3 bases: TGTGCCAGCAGCCCACTCGGAACGAACACCGGGGAGCTGTTTTTT.

The genes are TRBV27 and TRBJ2-7; unclear D gene. V was clipped by 4 bases and J by 4 bases, with 5 bases between them. Germline loops: CDR1 MNHEY, CDR2 SMNVEV (reference sequence). This CDR3 is 11 amino acids long. The CDR3 DNA sequence: TGTGCCAGCAGTTCCCCTTACGAGCAGTACTTC. Translated: CASSSPYEQYF.

V is TRBV4-1 and J is TRBJ1-5; 7 positions match TRBD1. The germline CDR1 and CDR2 sequences are MGHRA and YSYEKL. Trimming took 4 bases from V and 2 from J; bases not matched to a gene: 11. The CDR3 sequence is 17 residues long. This CDR3 is CASSPNSGGTGNQPQHF. CDR3 nucleotide sequence: TGCGCCAGCAGCCCAAACTCAGGGGGGACAGGCAATCAGCCCCAGCATTTT.

This clone has just one count. The genes are TRBV7-2 and TRBJ2-7; D unresolved. Germline-derived CDR1 and CDR2 are SGHTA and FQGNSA. This CDR3 region has 15 residues. Trimming left V 2 bases short and J 4 bases short, with 15 bases between. CDR3 nucleotides: TGTGCCAGCAGCTTACTCGGGCCGATCATTTACGAGCAGTACTTC. This sequence encodes CASSLLGPIIYEQYF.

The chain links TRBV10-3 to TRBJ1-5; D is unclear. Trimming took off 0 bases at V and 8 bases at J, with 8 bases between the two ends. Germline-derived CDR1 and CDR2 are ENHRY and SYGVKD. The CDR3 is 13 residues long. The CDR3 loop reads CAISESLVEPQHF. The CDR3 DNA sequence: TGTGCCATCAGTGAGTCGTTGGTGGAGCCCCAGCATTTT.

This clone is medium-sized within its sample. This chain connects TRBV29-1 to TRBJ2-7; D not certain. Between the trimmed V and J ends, which lost 2 bases and 2 bases, there was a span of 7 bases. The length of the CDR3 is 12 residues. Germline V gene data show CDR1 as SQVTM and CDR2 as ANQGSEA. Here the CDR3 reads CSVESQTYEQYF. The CDR3 DNA reads TGCAGCGTTGAATCGCAGACCTACGAGCAGTACTTC.

V usage is TRBV7-8 and J usage is TRBJ2-7; D is undetermined. The CDR3 sequence is 15 residues long. The V gene's germline CDR1 is SGHVS and CDR2 FQNEAQ. V gave up 3 bases and J gave up 2 bases, with 14 bases separating them. DNA of the CDR3: TGTGCCAGCAGCTTGGATCTCTCGGTGGCCTACGAGCAGTACTTC. This translates into CASSLDLSVAYEQYF.

The chain carries TRBV10-3 and TRBJ2-5, with 12 bases aligning to TRBD2. Matching the DNA end better, TRBJ2-7 makes the J call doubtful. Germline CDR1 is ENHRY and CDR2 is SYGVKD. CDR3 size: 15 residues. In DNA, the CDR3 is TGTGCCATCAGGGAGCTAGCGGGAGGGCTCTACGAGCAGTACTTC. Residues: CAIRELAGGLYEQYF.

V gene TRBV6-6 combines with J gene TRBJ2-1; 10 bases are shared with TRBD1. The CDR3 has 15 amino acids. Looked up from germline, CDR1 is MNHNY and CDR2 is SVGAGI (reference sequence). V was pared by 4 bases and J by 1 base, with 1 base of the junction left unmatched. The CDR3 sequence: CASSSGQGSYNEQFF. CDR3 coding DNA: TGTGCCAGCAGTTCGGGACAGGGGTCCTACAATGAGCAGTTCTTC.

The CDR3 is CASNQPSYEQYF. CDR3 nucleotides: TGTGCCAGCAACCAACCGTCCTACGAGCAGTACTTC. V gene TRBV28 combines with J gene TRBJ2-7, with no clear D. V lost 7 bases, J lost 1 base, and 8 bases lay in between. The CDR3 length is 12 residues. Germline-derived CDR1 and CDR2 are MDHEN and SYDVKM.

The V call is TRBV6-6, the J call TRBJ1-2, with D maybe TRBD1 (5 bases). Germline assignment: CDR1 MNHNY and CDR2 SVGAGI (reference sequence). The CDR3 length is 12 residues. Trimming pared 7 bases from V and 8 bases from J, leaving 14 bases between. The CDR3 DNA reads as TGTGCCAGCACCCTGGAAGGGGCCGGCTACACCTTC. Encoded protein: CASTLEGAGYTF.

The gene calls are TRBV19 and TRBJ1-2; TRBD1 aligns across 10 bases. CDR1 LNHDA and CDR2 SQIVND come from the germline V gene (reference sequence). Trimming removed 6 bases from V and 2 bases from J; junction bases left unmatched: 6. CDR3 length equals 15 residues. This chain's CDR3 is CASSTPGQGNYGYTF. The DNA for the CDR3 is TGTGCCAGTAGCACCCCGGGACAGGGGAACTATGGCTACACCTTC.